These T cell receptor beta chains were read from a single sample in a study of blood T cell repertoires in COVID-19. Profiling relied on immunoSEQ multiplex PCR, and the TCRdb table lists in-frame clones only, not all of them. The sample records approximately 460,000 clones, roughly nine tenths being singletons. Sequenced material: peripheral blood. Receptors were obtained from a man younger than 30 with COVID-19, enrolled during active disease. Each CDR3 is given with its conserved first and last residue. Fields, in order: clone size, D gene, V gene, J gene, CDR3 protein, CDR3 DNA. The D gene is left open where the match is weak. Size is stated for part of the rows, as once, few or many counts, or as a class when the clone is expanded.

clone_size: -
d_call: -
v_call: TRBV3-1/TRBV3-2
j_call: TRBJ2-7
cdr3_aa: CASRSDRNYEQYF
cdr3_nt: TGTGCCAGCAGGTCGGACAGAAACTACGAGCAGTACTTC

clone_size: -
d_call: TRBD1
v_call: TRBV9
j_call: TRBJ1-6
cdr3_aa: CASSADGTAGSPLHF
cdr3_nt: TGTGCCAGCAGCGCAGACGGGACAGCGGGTTCACCCCTCCACTTT

clone_size: -
d_call: TRBD1
v_call: TRBV5-6
j_call: TRBJ1-4
cdr3_aa: CASSLSRGRLGNEKLFF
cdr3_nt: TGTGCCAGCAGCTTGAGCAGGGGGCGCCTAGGAAATGAAAAACTGTTTTTT

clone_size: -
d_call: -
v_call: TRBV11-3
j_call: TRBJ2-7
cdr3_aa: CASSPSSYEQYF
cdr3_nt: TGTGCCAGCAGCCCCAGTTCCTACGAGCAGTACTTC

clone_size: -
d_call: -
v_call: TRBV4-1
j_call: TRBJ1-1
cdr3_aa: CASSQDGAGGAFF
cdr3_nt: TGCGCCAGCAGCCAAGATGGGGCGGGAGGAGCTTTCTTT

clone_size: -
d_call: TRBD1
v_call: TRBV10-2
j_call: TRBJ2-7
cdr3_aa: CASSLGQGDFYEQYF
cdr3_nt: TGCGCCAGCAGCCTCGGACAGGGGGACTTCTACGAGCAGTACTTC

clone_size: -
d_call: -
v_call: TRBV14
j_call: TRBJ2-5
cdr3_aa: CASSLRTGRGETQYF
cdr3_nt: TGTGCCAGCAGCCTACGGACAGGGAGGGGAGAGACCCAGTACTTC

clone_size: -
d_call: TRBD2
v_call: TRBV10-2
j_call: TRBJ2-7
cdr3_aa: CASTWTSDVYEQYF
cdr3_nt: TGCGCCAGCACCTGGACTAGTGATGTCTACGAGCAGTACTTC

clone_size: -
d_call: -
v_call: TRBV5-4
j_call: TRBJ2-3
cdr3_aa: CASSFGGTDTQYF
cdr3_nt: TGTGCCAGCAGCTTCGGGGGCACAGATACGCAGTATTTT

clone_size: -
d_call: -
v_call: TRBV7-3
j_call: TRBJ1-1
cdr3_aa: CASSLRTNTEAFF
cdr3_nt: TGTGCCAGCAGCTTGAGAACGAACACTGAAGCTTTCTTT

clone_size: few
d_call: TRBD2
v_call: TRBV25-1
j_call: TRBJ2-1
cdr3_aa: CASSDAGTRSYEQFF
cdr3_nt: TGTGCCAGCAGTGACGCCGGGACTAGAAGCTATGAGCAGTTCTTC

clone_size: -
d_call: -
v_call: TRBV7-2
j_call: TRBJ2-3
cdr3_aa: CASSRTLSTDTQYF
cdr3_nt: TGTGCCAGCAGCAGGACACTTAGCACAGATACGCAGTATTTT

clone_size: -
d_call: -
v_call: TRBV3-1/TRBV3-2
j_call: TRBJ1-5
cdr3_aa: CASAWGGSSNQPQHF
cdr3_nt: TGTGCCAGCGCCTGGGGGGGGAGTAGCAATCAGCCCCAGCATTTT

clone_size: -
d_call: -
v_call: TRBV14
j_call: TRBJ2-6
cdr3_aa: CASSHRQSSGANVLTF
cdr3_nt: TGTGCCAGCAGCCATAGACAGTCTTCTGGGGCCAACGTCCTGACTTTC

clone_size: -
d_call: -
v_call: TRBV6-5
j_call: TRBJ1-5
cdr3_aa: CASRGGVSNQPQHF
cdr3_nt: TGTGCCAGCAGGGGAGGGGTTAGCAATCAGCCCCAGCATTTT

clone_size: -
d_call: TRBD1
v_call: TRBV6-5
j_call: TRBJ1-5
cdr3_aa: CASRVDRVSNQPQHF
cdr3_nt: TGTGCCAGCAGGGTCGACAGGGTAAGCAATCAGCCCCAGCATTTT

clone_size: -
d_call: -
v_call: TRBV5-6
j_call: TRBJ2-2
cdr3_aa: CASKDSEWNTGELFF
cdr3_nt: TGTGCCAGCAAGGACAGCGAATGGAACACCGGGGAGCTGTTTTTT